What follows are 7 T cell receptor beta chains derived from one specimen sequenced in a study of blood T cell repertoires in COVID-19. Sequenced by immunoSEQ multiplex PCR; TCRdb stores in-frame clones only, minus some. The sample carries 100,000 to 150,000 clones, about 90% recorded once. The sample taken for sequencing was peripheral blood. The receptors derive from a man aged 50 to 60 with COVID-19, enrolled during active disease.

The chain uses TRBV2 and TRBJ2-1, with 8 bases aligning to TRBD1. This CDR3 contains 14 residues. From germline, CDR1 is SNHLY and CDR2 FYNNEI. The junction had 9 bases not matched to a gene; V was cut back by 7 bases and J by 7 bases. The CDR3 is CASNPGGVLNEQFF. The CDR3 region has the DNA TGTGCCAGCAACCCAGGGGGCGTTCTAAATGAGCAGTTCTTC.

The V gene is TRBV19, the J gene TRBJ2-3; D might be TRBD2 (5 bases). Germline V lookup: CDR1 LNHDA, CDR2 SQIVND (reference sequence). Trimming left V 5 bases short and J 6 bases short, with 12 bases between. The CDR3 has 13 residues. CDR3 residues: CASSPFSADTQYF. In DNA form, the CDR3 reads TGTGCCAGTAGTCCTTTTAGCGCGGATACGCAGTATTTT.

This sequence joins TRBV2 and TRBJ2-2; D gene ambiguous. Trimming took off 4 bases at V and 1 base at J, with 7 bases between the two ends. CDR1 SNHLY and CDR2 FYNNEI come from the germline V gene. The CDR3 contains 14 residues. For the CDR3, the DNA is TGTGCCAGCAGTGGACTGGAGAACACCGGGGAGCTGTTTTTT. Encoded protein: CASSGLENTGELFF.

The J gene is TRBJ2-1, the V gene TRBV18; 8 bases are shared with TRBD1. The germline gives CDR1 KGHSH, CDR2 LQKENI. The CDR3 consists of 17 residues. V lost 5 bases, J lost 0 bases, and 9 bases stayed unmatched. CDR3 bases: TGTGCCAGCTCATCTAGATGGACAGGGAGCTCCTACAATGAGCAGTTCTTC. Translation gives CASSSRWTGSSYNEQFF. Combining the CDR3 with reference TRBV18 and TRBJ2-1 gives the whole variable domain NAGVMQNPRHLVRRRGQEARLRCSPMKGHSHVYWYRQLPEEGLKFMVYLQKENIIDESGMPKERFSAEFPKEGPSILRIQQVVRGDSAAYFCASSSRWTGSSYNEQFFGPGTRLTVL.

This sequence joins TRBV7-2 and TRBJ2-5; TRBD1 matches at 7 bases. V gave up 5 bases and J gave up 3 bases; unmatched junction bases: 3. CDR1 and CDR2 (germline): SGHTA, FQGNSA. The CDR3 length is 13 residues. The CDR3 region has the DNA TGTGCCAGCAGCCGACAGGGAGAAGAGACCCAGTACTTC. It is translated as CASSRQGEETQYF.

V usage is TRBV30 and J usage is TRBJ2-1; a weak D match, TRBD1 (5 bases). V shed 8 bases and J shed 3 bases, with 11 bases lying between them. Germline CDR1 and CDR2: GTSNPN and SVGIG (reference sequence). This CDR3 has 12 residues. CDR3 sequence reads: CAAKGVYNEQFF. Here the CDR3 DNA reads TGTGCCGCAAAAGGGGTCTACAATGAGCAGTTCTTC. Based on the CDR3 plus reference TRBV30 and TRBJ2-1, the full variable domain is SQTIHQWPATLVQPVGSPLSLECTVEGTSNPNLYWYRQAAGRGLQLLFYSVGIGQISSEVPQNLSASRPQDRQFILSSKKLLLSDSGFYLCAAKGVYNEQFFGPGTRLTVL.

V is TRBV5-8 and J is TRBJ2-3; 9 positions agree with TRBD2. The CDR3 loop spans 16 amino acids. Germline loops: CDR1 SGHTS, CDR2 YDEGEE. The junction had 9 bases not matched to a gene; V was cut back by 5 bases and J by 2 bases. CDR3 protein: CASRESLAGVTDTQYF. Written as DNA, the CDR3 is TGTGCCAGCAGGGAGAGTTTAGCGGGGGTCACAGATACGCAGTATTTT.